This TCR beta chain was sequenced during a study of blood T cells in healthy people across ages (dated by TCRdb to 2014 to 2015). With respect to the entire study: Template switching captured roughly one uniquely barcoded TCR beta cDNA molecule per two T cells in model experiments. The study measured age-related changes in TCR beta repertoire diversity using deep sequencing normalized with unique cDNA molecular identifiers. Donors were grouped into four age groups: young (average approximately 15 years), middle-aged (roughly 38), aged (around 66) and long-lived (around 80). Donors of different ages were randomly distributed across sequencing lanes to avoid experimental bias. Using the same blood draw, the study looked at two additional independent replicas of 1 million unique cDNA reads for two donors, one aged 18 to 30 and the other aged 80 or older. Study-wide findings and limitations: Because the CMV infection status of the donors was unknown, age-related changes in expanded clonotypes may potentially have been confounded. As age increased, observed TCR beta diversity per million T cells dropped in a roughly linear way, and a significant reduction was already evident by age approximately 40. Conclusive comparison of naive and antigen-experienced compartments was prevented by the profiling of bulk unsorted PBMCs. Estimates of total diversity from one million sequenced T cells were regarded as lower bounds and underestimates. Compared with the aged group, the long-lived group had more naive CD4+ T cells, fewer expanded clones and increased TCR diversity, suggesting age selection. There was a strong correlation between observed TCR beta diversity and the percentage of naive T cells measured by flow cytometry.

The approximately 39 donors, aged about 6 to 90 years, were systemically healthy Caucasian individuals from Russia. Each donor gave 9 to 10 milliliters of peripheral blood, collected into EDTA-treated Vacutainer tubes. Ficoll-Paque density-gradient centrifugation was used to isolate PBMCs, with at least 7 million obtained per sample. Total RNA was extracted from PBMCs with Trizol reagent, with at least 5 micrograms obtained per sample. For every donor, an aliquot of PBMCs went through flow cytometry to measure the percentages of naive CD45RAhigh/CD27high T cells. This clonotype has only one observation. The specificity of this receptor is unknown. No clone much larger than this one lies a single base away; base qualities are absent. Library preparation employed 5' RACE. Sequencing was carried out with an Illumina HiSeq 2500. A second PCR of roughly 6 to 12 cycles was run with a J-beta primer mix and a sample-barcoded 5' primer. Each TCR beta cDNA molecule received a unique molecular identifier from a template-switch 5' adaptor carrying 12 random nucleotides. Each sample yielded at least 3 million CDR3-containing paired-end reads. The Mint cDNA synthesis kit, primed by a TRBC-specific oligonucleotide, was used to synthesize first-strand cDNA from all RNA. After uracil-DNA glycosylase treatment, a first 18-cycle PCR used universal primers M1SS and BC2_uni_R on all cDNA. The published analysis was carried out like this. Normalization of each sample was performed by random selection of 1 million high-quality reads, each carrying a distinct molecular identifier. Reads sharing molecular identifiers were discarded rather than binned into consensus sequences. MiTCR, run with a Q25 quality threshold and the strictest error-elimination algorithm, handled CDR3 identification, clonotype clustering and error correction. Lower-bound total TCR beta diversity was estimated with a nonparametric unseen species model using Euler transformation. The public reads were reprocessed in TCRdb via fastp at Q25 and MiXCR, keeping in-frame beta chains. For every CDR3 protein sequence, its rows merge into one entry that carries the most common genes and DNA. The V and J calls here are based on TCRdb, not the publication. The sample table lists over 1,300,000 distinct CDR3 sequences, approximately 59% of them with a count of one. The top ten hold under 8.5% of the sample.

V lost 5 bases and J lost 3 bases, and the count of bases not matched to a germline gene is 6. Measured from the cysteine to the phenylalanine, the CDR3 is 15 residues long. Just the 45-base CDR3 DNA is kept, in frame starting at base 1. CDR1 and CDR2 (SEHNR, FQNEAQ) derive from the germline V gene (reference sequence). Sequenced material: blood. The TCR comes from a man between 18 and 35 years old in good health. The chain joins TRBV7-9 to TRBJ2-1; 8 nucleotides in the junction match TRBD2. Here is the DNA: TGTGCCAGCAGCCCCAGCGGGAGTGTCTACAATGAGCAGTTCTTC. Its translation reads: CASSPSGSVYNEQFF.